The clone carrying this T cell receptor beta chain was picked up a small number of times. Its antigen remains unknown. The source of the sample is a study of breast tumors, draining lymph nodes, adjacent tissues. Trimming took off 4 bases at V and 6 bases at J, with 18 bases between the two ends. This CDR3 contains 16 residues. Germline CDR1 and CDR2: LNHDA and SQIVND (reference sequence). MiXCR, applied by TCRdb to the multiplex PCR reads, yields one record per CDR3 protein. The sample shows tens of thousands of distinct CDR3 sequences, 23% of them seen only once. Study-level results: Tumors had less TCR diversity than lymph nodes, more than nontumor tissue.

The source of this sequence is a female donor with breast cancer. Some clones in this sample may be carry-over from other donors' samples. Specimen: breast tumor tissue. The chain is built from TRBV19 and TRBJ2-2, with a possible D match to TRBD2 (6 bases). CDR3 nucleotide sequence: TGTGCCAGTAGTACCCGGAGTAGCGGCCGCCCCGGGGAGCTGTTTTTT. This translates into CASSTRSSGRPGELFF. The full variable domain, in which reference TRBV19 and TRBJ2-2 provide the parts outside the CDR3, is DGGITQSPKYLFRKEGQNVTLSCEQNLNHDAMYWYRQDPGQGLRLIYYSQIVNDFQKGDIAEGYSVSREKKESFPLTVTSAQKNPTAFYLCASSTRSSGRPGELFFGEGSRLTVL.